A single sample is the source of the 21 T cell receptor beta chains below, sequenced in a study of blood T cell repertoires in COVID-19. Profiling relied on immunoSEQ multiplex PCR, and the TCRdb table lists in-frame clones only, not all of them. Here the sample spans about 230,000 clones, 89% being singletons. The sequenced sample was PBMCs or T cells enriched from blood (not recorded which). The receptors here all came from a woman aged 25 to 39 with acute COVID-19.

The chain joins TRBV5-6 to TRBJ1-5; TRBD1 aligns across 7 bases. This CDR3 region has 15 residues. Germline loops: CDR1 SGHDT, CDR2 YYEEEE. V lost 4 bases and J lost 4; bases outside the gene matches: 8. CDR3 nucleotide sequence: TGTGCCAGCAGCCTGGCAGGGGGGCCGAATCAGCCCCAGCATTTT. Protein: CASSLAGGPNQPQHF.

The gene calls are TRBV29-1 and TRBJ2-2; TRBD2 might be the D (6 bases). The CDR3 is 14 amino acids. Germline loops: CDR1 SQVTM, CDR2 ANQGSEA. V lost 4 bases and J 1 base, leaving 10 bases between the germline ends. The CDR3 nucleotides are TGCAGCGTTGGGACTACGGGGAACACCGGGGAGCTGTTTTTT. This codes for CSVGTTGNTGELFF.

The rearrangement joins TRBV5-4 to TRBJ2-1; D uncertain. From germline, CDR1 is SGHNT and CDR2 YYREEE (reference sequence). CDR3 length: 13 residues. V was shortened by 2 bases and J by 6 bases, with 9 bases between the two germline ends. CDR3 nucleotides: TGTGCCAGCAGCTTAGTGTCAGGCAATGAGCAGTTCTTC. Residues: CASSLVSGNEQFF.

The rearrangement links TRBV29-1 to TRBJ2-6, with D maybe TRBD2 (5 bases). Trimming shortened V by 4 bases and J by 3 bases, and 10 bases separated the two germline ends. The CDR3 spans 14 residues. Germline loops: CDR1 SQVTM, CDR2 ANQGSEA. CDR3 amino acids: CSVGERVGANVLTF. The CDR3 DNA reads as TGCAGCGTTGGAGAGAGGGTTGGGGCCAACGTCCTGACTTTC.

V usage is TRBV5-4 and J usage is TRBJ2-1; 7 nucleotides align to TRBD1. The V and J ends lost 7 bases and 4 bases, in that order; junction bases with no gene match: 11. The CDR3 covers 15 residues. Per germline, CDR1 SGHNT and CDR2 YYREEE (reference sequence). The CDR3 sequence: CASCNEGALYNEQFF. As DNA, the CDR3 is TGTGCCAGCTGCAACGAGGGGGCCCTGTACAATGAGCAGTTCTTC.

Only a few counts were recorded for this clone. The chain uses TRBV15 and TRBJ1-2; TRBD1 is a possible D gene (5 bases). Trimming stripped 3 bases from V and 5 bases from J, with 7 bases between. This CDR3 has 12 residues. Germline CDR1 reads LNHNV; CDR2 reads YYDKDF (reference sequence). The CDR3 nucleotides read TGTGCCACCAGCAGGACAGAGTATGGCTACACCTTC. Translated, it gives CATSRTEYGYTF.

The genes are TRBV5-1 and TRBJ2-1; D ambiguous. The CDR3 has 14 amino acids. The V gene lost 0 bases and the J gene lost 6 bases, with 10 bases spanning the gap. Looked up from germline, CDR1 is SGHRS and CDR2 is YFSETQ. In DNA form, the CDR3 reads TGCGCCAGCAGCTTGGCAGTTATTTCCAATGAGCAGTTCTTC. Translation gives CASSLAVISNEQFF.

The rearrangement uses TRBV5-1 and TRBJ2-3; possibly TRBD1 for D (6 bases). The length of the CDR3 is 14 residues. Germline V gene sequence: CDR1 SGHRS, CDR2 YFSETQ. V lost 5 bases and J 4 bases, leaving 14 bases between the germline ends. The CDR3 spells CASSATGSPDTQYF. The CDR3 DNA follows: TGCGCCAGCAGTGCTACAGGGTCCCCAGATACGCAGTATTTT.

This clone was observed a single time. The CDR3 nucleotides read TGCAGCGTTGGCAGTGAGCAGTTCTTC. The encoded protein is CSVGSEQFF. This sequence joins TRBV29-1 and TRBJ2-1, with no clear D. V dropped 4 bases and J dropped 9 bases, with 4 bases sitting between them. Looked up from germline, CDR1 is SQVTM and CDR2 is ANQGSEA. The CDR3 sequence is 9 residues long.

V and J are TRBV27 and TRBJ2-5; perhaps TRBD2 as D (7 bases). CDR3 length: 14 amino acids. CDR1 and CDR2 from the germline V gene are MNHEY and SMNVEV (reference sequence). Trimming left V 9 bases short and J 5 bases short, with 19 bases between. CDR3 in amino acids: CASGGGQLRETQYF. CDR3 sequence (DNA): TGTGCCAGTGGGGGGGGGCAGCTTCGGGAGACCCAGTACTTC.

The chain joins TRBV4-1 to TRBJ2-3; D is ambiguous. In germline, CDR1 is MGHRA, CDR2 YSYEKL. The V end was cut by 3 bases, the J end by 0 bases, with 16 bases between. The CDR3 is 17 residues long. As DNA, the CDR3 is TGCGCCAGCAGCCACACGCCGAGACAAACTAGCACAGATACGCAGTATTTT. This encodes CASSHTPRQTSTDTQYF.

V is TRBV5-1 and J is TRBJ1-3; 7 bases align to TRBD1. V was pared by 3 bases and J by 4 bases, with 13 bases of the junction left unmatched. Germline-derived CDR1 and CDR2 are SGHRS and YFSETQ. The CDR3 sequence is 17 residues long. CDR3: CASSSTRGPGQGNTIYF. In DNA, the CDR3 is TGCGCCAGCAGCTCTACGAGGGGACCGGGACAGGGAAACACCATATATTTT.

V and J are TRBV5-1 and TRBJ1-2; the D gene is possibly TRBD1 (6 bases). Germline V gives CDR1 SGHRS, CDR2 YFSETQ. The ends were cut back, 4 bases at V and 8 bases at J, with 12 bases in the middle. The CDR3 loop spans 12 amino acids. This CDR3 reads CASSPGAQGYTF. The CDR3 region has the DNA TGCGCCAGCAGCCCAGGGGCTCAGGGCTACACCTTC.

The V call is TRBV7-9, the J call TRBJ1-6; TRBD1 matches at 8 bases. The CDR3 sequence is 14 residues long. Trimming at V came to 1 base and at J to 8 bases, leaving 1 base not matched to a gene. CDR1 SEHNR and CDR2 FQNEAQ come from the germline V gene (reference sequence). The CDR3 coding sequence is TGTGCCAGCAGCTTAGACAGGGGGGATTCACCCCTCCACTTT. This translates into CASSLDRGDSPLHF.

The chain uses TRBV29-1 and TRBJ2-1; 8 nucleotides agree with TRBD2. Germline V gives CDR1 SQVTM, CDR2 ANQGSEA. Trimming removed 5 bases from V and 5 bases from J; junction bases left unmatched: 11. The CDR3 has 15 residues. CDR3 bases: TGCAGCGTTCCCCCGAGCGGGAGCCCCAACAATGAGCAGTTCTTC. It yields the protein CSVPPSGSPNNEQFF.

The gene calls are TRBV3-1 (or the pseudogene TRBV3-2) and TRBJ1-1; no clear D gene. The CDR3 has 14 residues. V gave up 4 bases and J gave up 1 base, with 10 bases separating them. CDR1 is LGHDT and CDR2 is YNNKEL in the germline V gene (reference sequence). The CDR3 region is CASSPGRGNTEAFF. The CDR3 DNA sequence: TGTGCCAGCAGCCCGGGTCGCGGGAACACTGAAGCTTTCTTT.

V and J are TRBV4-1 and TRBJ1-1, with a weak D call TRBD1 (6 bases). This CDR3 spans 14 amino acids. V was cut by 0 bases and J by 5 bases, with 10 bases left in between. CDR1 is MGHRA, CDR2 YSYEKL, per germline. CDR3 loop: CASSQDGGQTEAFF. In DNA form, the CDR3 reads TGCGCCAGCAGCCAAGACGGGGGGCAGACTGAAGCTTTCTTT.

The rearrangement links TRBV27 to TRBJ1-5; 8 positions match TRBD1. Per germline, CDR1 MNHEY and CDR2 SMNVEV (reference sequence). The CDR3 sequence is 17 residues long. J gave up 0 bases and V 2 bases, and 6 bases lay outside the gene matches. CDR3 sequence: CASSLKQGGASNQPQHF. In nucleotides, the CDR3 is TGTGCCAGCAGTTTAAAACAGGGGGGGGCTAGCAATCAGCCCCAGCATTTT.

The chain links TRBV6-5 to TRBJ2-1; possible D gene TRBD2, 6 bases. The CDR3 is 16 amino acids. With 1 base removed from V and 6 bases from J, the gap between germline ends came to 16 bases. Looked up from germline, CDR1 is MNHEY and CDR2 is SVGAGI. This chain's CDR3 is CASSYFRGMVFNEQFF. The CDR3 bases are TGTGCCAGCAGTTACTTCCGGGGGATGGTTTTCAATGAGCAGTTCTTC.

CDR3 DNA sequence: TGTGCCAGCAGCCCCAGCGGGGGGACTAGCGGATACGAGCAGTACTTC. Its translation is CASSPSGGTSGYEQYF. The chain combines TRBV7-6 with TRBJ2-7; the match to TRBD2 covers 11 bases. The CDR3 consists of 16 residues. V gave up 5 bases and J gave up 4 bases; unmatched junction bases: 10. Germline V gene data show CDR1 as SGHVS and CDR2 as FNYEAQ.

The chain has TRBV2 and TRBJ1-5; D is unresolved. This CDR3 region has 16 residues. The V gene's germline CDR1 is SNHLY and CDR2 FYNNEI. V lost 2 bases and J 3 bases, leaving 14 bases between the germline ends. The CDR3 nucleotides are TGTGCCAGCAGTGAATATAGCGCAGTTAACAATCAGCCCCAGCATTTT. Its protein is CASSEYSAVNNQPQHF. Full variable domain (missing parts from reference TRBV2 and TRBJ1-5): EPEVTQTPSHQVTQMGQEVILRCVPISNHLYFYWYRQILGQKVEFLVSFYNNEISEKSEIFDDQFSVERPDGSNFTLKIRSTKLEDSAMYFCASSEYSAVNNQPQHFGDGTRLSIL.